These 26 T cell receptor beta chains were sequenced from one sample in a study of T cells in Graves' hyperthyroidism and ophthalmopathy. Amplified TCR beta CDR3 regions came from RNA transcripts. RT-PCR in the first round (using the HTBI primer set) targeted the TCR CDR3. Each CDR3 protein gets one entry after TCRdb re-called the multiplex PCR reads with MiXCR. Of some 620,000 distinct CDR3 sequences listed, about 17% are singletons. Sequenced: blood. These receptors all stem from a woman aged 25 to 39 with Graves' hyperthyroidism.

The chain is built from TRBV6-1 and TRBJ2-5; D is perhaps TRBD2 (6 bases). The length of the CDR3 is 15 residues. Deletions cut 6 bases from V and 2 bases from J, with 16 bases between. Looked up from germline, CDR1 is MNHNS and CDR2 is SASEGT. For the CDR3, the DNA is TGTGCCAGCAGATCGATGCCCGGAGGGCAAGAGACCCAGTACTTC. This translates into CASRSMPGGQETQYF.

The genes are TRBV28 and TRBJ1-5; 9 nucleotides align to TRBD1. This CDR3 region has 18 residues. V trimming: 6 bases; J trimming: 0 bases; junction bases outside the gene matches: 12. CDR1 and CDR2 from the germline V gene are MDHEN and SYDVKM. CDR3 nucleotides: TGTGCCAGCAGGCTCTACAGGGGGCGCCTATTTAGCAATCAGCCCCAGCATTTT. It yields the protein CASRLYRGRLFSNQPQHF.

The rearrangement joins TRBV19 to TRBJ2-3; D might be TRBD1 (5 bases). The germline V gene encodes CDR1 LNHDA and CDR2 SQIVND (reference sequence). The CDR3 loop spans 14 amino acids. Trimming cost V 5 bases and J 2 bases, with 11 bases left between them. CDR3 nucleotides: TGTGCCAGTAGTCCAGGGCGCTTCACAGATACGCAGTATTTT. Translating it yields CASSPGRFTDTQYF.

This clonotype was counted between two and nine times. A read error is possible here, since a much larger clone lies one base away. This chain joins TRBV30 and TRBJ1-1; D gene unclear. Trimming stripped 0 bases from V and 8 bases from J, with 13 bases between. The CDR3 covers 13 residues. Germline loops: CDR1 GTSNPN, CDR2 SVGIG (reference sequence). In nucleotides, the CDR3 is TGTGCCTGGAGTGTAGCCAGACACGGAGAAGCTTTCTTT. Encoded protein: CAWSVARHGEAFF. Based on the CDR3 plus reference TRBV30 and TRBJ1-1, the full variable domain is SQTIHQWPATLVQPVGSPLSLECTVEGTSNPNLYWYRQAAGRGLQLLFYSVGIGQISSEVPQNLSASRPQDRQFILSSKKLLLSDSGFYLCAWSVARHGEAFFGQGTRLTVV.

This clonotype was counted only a few times. The junction shows a germline mismatch at one end, possibly a read error. The chain has TRBV7-8 and TRBJ1-4, with a possible D match to TRBD1 (6 bases). Germline assignment: CDR1 SGHVS and CDR2 FQNEAQ. CDR3 size: 14 residues. CDR3 nucleotide sequence: TGTGCCAGCAGTCGGACAGAGGGAAGGGAAAAACTGGTTTTT. Residues: CASSRTEGREKLVF.

J is TRBJ2-6 and V is TRBV18; TRBD1 might be the D (5 bases). CDR3 length equals 15 residues. Trimming cost V 2 bases and J 0 bases, with 5 bases left between them. CDR1 and CDR2 from the germline V gene are KGHSH and LQKENI. CDR3 bases: TGTGCCAGCTCACCAGGGGCCTCTGGGGCCAACGTCCTGACTTTC. Translating it yields CASSPGASGANVLTF.

This clonotype was detected ten times or more. The chain carries TRBV29-1 and TRBJ2-1; D perhaps matches TRBD1 (6 bases). V lost 6 bases to trimming and J lost 0 bases, with 15 bases between them. CDR1 is SQVTM, CDR2 ANQGSEA, per germline. The CDR3 covers 15 residues. The CDR3 nucleotides are TGCAGCGTAGATCGGGACATCGGCTCCTACAATGAGCAGTTCTTC. Its protein is CSVDRDIGSYNEQFF.

CDR3 DNA sequence: TGTGCCAGCAGTTACGATAGGGGCCCGTATGAAAAACTGTTTTTT. It translates to CASSYDRGPYEKLFF. The chain recombines TRBV6-5 with TRBJ1-4; tentatively, D is TRBD1 (5 bases). Germline values: CDR1 MNHEY, CDR2 SVGAGI. This CDR3 comprises 15 residues. V lost 2 bases and J lost 6, with 13 bases in between.

The chain joins TRBV28 to TRBJ2-7, with 8 bases fitting TRBD2. The length of the CDR3 is 18 residues. The ends lost 5 bases at V and 3 bases at J; junction bases unmatched: 18. In germline, CDR1 is MDHEN, CDR2 SYDVKM. The CDR3: CASSHPGGVAGISYEQYF. In DNA, the CDR3 is TGTGCCAGCAGTCACCCGGGGGGGGTAGCGGGTATAAGCTACGAGCAGTACTTC.

J is TRBJ1-6 and V is TRBV12-5; D not certain. CDR3 length: 12 amino acids. Germline V gives CDR1 LGHNT, CDR2 FRNRAP. Trimming removed 1 base from V and 7 bases from J, with 2 bases in between. The CDR3 DNA sequence: TGTGCTAGTGGTTTGGGGAATTCACCCCTCCACTTT. Residues: CASGLGNSPLHF.

This clonotype occurred a few times. The chain recombines TRBV6-1 with TRBJ2-1; D ambiguous. CDR1 and CDR2 (germline): MNHNS, SASEGT. V lost 4 bases, J lost 6 bases, and 10 bases lay in between. This CDR3 region has 13 residues. Here the CDR3 DNA reads TGTGCCAGCAGTGTTGGGCTAGTCAATGAGCAGTTCTTC. Protein: CASSVGLVNEQFF.

This clonotype appeared a few times. The chain employs TRBV6-5 and TRBJ2-1; D unresolved. The V and J ends lost 5 bases and 3 bases respectively, with 8 bases between them. The CDR3 contains 13 residues. Germline V lookup: CDR1 MNHEY, CDR2 SVGAGI. The DNA for the CDR3 is TGTGCCAGCAGTAATCTCGACTACAATGAGCAGTTCTTC. Translating gives CASSNLDYNEQFF.

This clonotype was recorded at least ten times. The chain is built from TRBV2 and TRBJ1-5; D unclear. V was pared by 3 bases and J by 4 bases, with 10 bases between. The germline gives CDR1 SNHLY, CDR2 FYNNEI. The CDR3 runs to 14 residues. CDR3 protein: CASSEGWDNQPQHF. The CDR3 DNA sequence: TGTGCCAGCAGTGAGGGCTGGGATAATCAGCCCCAGCATTTT. The full variable domain, rest sourced from reference TRBV2 and TRBJ1-5, is EPEVTQTPSHQVTQMGQEVILRCVPISNHLYFYWYRQILGQKVEFLVSFYNNEISEKSEIFDDQFSVERPDGSNFTLKIRSTKLEDSAMYFCASSEGWDNQPQHFGDGTRLSIL.

In this sample, this clonotype turned up many times. The rearrangement joins TRBV30 to TRBJ1-6; a weak D match, TRBD1 (5 bases). CDR3 length: 15 residues. Per germline, CDR1 GTSNPN and CDR2 SVGIG (reference sequence). Trimming took off 2 bases at V and 7 bases at J, with 15 bases between the two ends. The CDR3 reads CAWSYLRVGNSPLHF. CDR3 in DNA: TGTGCCTGGAGTTATCTCAGGGTTGGGAATTCACCCCTCCACTTT.

In its sample, this clonotype was seen many times. This sequence joins TRBV6-5 and TRBJ2-3, with a tentative D call TRBD2 (5 bases). The CDR3 runs 16 residues. V was clipped by 0 bases and J by 6 bases, with 16 bases between them. Per the germline V gene, CDR1 is MNHEY and CDR2 is SVGAGI. CDR3 region: CASSYSGSGWRDTQYF. The CDR3 region has the DNA TGTGCCAGCAGTTACTCAGGGTCGGGCTGGAGGGATACGCAGTATTTT.

This clonotype occurred many times. J is TRBJ2-1 and V is TRBV2; TRBD2 matches 9 bases. V trimming: 4 bases; J trimming: 4 bases; junction bases outside the gene matches: 2. The CDR3 covers 14 residues. The germline V gene has CDR1 SNHLY and CDR2 FYNNEI. The CDR3 is CASSGSGSYNEQFF. The DNA of the CDR3 is TGTGCCAGCAGTGGTAGCGGGAGTTACAATGAGCAGTTCTTC. Drawing the rest from reference TRBV2 and TRBJ2-1, the complete variable domain is EPEVTQTPSHQVTQMGQEVILRCVPISNHLYFYWYRQILGQKVEFLVSFYNNEISEKSEIFDDQFSVERPDGSNFTLKIRSTKLEDSAMYFCASSGSGSYNEQFFGPGTRLTVL.

This clonotype was counted a few times. The chain links TRBV5-1 to TRBJ1-3; D uncertain. CDR1 and CDR2 (germline): SGHRS, YFSETQ. Trimming left V 0 bases short and J 0 bases short, with 10 bases between. The CDR3 has 16 amino acids. CDR3 amino acids: CASSLVGPASGNTIYF. CDR3 DNA: TGCGCCAGCAGCTTGGTAGGACCGGCCTCTGGAAACACCATATATTTT.

This clonotype appeared many times. The V gene is TRBV28, the J gene TRBJ2-7, with D tentatively TRBD2 (5 bases). The germline V gene has CDR1 MDHEN and CDR2 SYDVKM. With 4 bases removed from V and 0 bases from J, the gap between germline ends came to 10 bases. The CDR3 is 14 amino acids. CDR3 in DNA: TGTGCCAGCAGTTCCCAACTAGGCTCCTACGAGCAGTACTTC. Residues: CASSSQLGSYEQYF.

J is TRBJ2-7 and V is TRBV27; TRBD1 or TRBD2 may be the D gene (5 bases each). The CDR3 runs to 13 residues. V was trimmed by 4 bases and J by 3 bases, leaving 10 bases between them. In germline, CDR1 is MNHEY, CDR2 SMNVEV (reference sequence). CDR3 DNA: TGTGCCAGCAGTTATGGGGGTCTCTACGAGCAGTACTTC. This codes for CASSYGGLYEQYF.

This clonotype showed up many times. The chain uses TRBV20-1 and TRBJ1-6; D is undetermined. The CDR3 is 17 amino acids. V gave up 1 base and J gave up 5 bases, with 18 bases separating them. Per germline, CDR1 DFQATT and CDR2 SNEGSKA (reference sequence). The CDR3 spells CSARANKGGPHNSPLHF. The CDR3 coding sequence is TGCAGTGCTAGAGCCAATAAGGGCGGGCCTCATAATTCACCCCTCCACTTT.

This clonotype showed up just a few times. This rearrangement joins TRBV7-2 to TRBJ2-5; 12 bases line up with TRBD2. CDR1 SGHTA and CDR2 FQGNSA come from the germline V gene. The CDR3 extends over 16 amino acids. J was trimmed by 1 base and V by 6 bases; bases with no gene match: 6. The CDR3 is CASSPSSGRAQETQYF. The CDR3 DNA sequence: TGTGCCAGCAGTCCATCTAGCGGGAGGGCCCAAGAGACCCAGTACTTC.

This clonotype was seen a handful of times. The chain has TRBV6-9 and TRBJ2-7; tentatively, D is TRBD1 (5 bases). This CDR3 region has 16 residues. Trimming took off 7 bases at V and 4 bases at J, with 23 bases between the two ends. Germline V gene lookup returns CDR1 MNHGY and CDR2 SVAAGI. CDR3 DNA sequence: TGTGCCAGCAATTACGTTATGAGCAGGGCGGCGTACGAGCAGTACTTC. Protein sequence: CASNYVMSRAAYEQYF.

Ten or more counts support this clonotype. The chain employs TRBV27 and TRBJ2-3; D possibly corresponds to TRBD2 (5 bases). Germline assignment: CDR1 MNHEY and CDR2 SMNVEV (reference sequence). Trimming stripped 7 bases from V and 2 bases from J, with 13 bases between. The CDR3 has 14 residues. For the CDR3, the DNA is TGTGCCAGCAATTCGGACGGGGACACAGATACGCAGTATTTT. Translation: CASNSDGDTDTQYF.

This chain links TRBV6-5 with TRBJ1-2, with 8 positions matching TRBD1. The junction had 3 bases not matched to a gene; V was cut back by 0 bases and J by 0 bases. Germline CDR1 and CDR2: MNHEY and SVGAGI. This CDR3 has 16 residues. The CDR3 DNA reads as TGTGCCAGCAGTTACTCCAGGGGGCCATCTAACTATGGCTACACCTTC. Translating gives CASSYSRGPSNYGYTF.

This clonotype was detected many times. V gene TRBV6-1 combines with J gene TRBJ2-7, with 7 positions matching TRBD2. The ends lost 5 bases at V and 3 bases at J; junction bases unmatched: 7. The length of the CDR3 is 14 residues. Germline V gene sequence: CDR1 MNHNS, CDR2 SASEGT. This CDR3 reads CASSYGAGVYEQYF. In nucleotides, the CDR3 is TGTGCCAGCAGTTACGGGGCGGGAGTCTACGAGCAGTACTTC.

This clonotype occurred many times. This sequence joins TRBV12-3 or TRBV12-4 and TRBJ1-1; D might be TRBD1 (5 bases). Trimming took 8 bases from V and 2 from J, leaving 15 bases between them. The CDR3 extends over 14 amino acids. CDR3 in DNA: TGTGCCAGCCATGGGGGGATGAAAAACACTGAAGCTTTCTTT. Protein product: CASHGGMKNTEAFF.